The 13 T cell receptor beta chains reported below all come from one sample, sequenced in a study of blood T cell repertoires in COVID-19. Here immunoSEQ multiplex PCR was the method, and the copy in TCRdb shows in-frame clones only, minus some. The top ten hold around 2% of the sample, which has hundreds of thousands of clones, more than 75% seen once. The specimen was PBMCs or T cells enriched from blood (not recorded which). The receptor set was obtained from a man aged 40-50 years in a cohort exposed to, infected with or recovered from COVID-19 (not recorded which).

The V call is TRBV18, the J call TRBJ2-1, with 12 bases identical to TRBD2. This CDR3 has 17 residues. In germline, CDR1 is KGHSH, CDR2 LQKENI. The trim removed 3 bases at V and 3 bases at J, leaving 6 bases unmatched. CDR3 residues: CASSPRTSGTSYNEQFF. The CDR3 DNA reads TGTGCCAGCTCACCCCGGACTAGCGGGACCAGCTACAATGAGCAGTTCTTC.

CDR3 residues: CAWSVTGGATDTQYF. CDR3 bases: TGTGCCTGGAGTGTAACAGGGGGCGCGACAGATACGCAGTATTTT. V and J are TRBV30 and TRBJ2-3; TRBD1 aligns across 9 bases. This CDR3 has 15 amino acids. Looked up from germline, CDR1 is GTSNPN and CDR2 is SVGIG (reference sequence). Losses at the gene ends were 0 bases for V and 3 bases for J; bases not matched to a gene: 4.

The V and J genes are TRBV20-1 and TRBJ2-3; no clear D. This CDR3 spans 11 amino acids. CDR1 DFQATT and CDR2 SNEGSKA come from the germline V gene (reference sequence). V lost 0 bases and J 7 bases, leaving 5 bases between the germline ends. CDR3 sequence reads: CSARDLHTQYF. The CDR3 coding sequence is TGCAGTGCTAGAGACCTCCATACGCAGTATTTT.

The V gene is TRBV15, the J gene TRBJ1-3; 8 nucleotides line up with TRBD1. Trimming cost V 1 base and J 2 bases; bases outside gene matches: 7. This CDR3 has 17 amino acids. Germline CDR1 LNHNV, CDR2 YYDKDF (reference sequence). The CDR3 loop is CATSRVAETGAGNTIYF. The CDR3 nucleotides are TGTGCCACCAGCAGAGTAGCCGAGACAGGGGCTGGAAACACCATATATTTT.

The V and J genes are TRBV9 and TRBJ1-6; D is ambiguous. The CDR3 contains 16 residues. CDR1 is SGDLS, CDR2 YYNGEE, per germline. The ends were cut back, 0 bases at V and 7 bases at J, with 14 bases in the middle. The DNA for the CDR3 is TGTGCCAGCAGCGTAGATGGAGTGGGAGGGAATTCACCCCTCCACTTT. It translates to CASSVDGVGGNSPLHF.

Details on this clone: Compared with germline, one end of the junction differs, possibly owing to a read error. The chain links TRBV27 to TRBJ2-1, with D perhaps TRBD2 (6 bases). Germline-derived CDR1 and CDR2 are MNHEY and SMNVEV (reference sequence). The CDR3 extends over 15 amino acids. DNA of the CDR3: TGTGCCAGCAGCTTATGGCGGGGCACACCAGCCGAGCAGTTCTTC. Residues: CASSLWRGTPAEQFF.

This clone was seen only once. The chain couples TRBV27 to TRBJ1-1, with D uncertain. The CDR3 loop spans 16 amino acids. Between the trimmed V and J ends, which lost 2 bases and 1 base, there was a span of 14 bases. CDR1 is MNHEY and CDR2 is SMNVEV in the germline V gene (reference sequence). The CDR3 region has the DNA TGTGCCAGCAGTTTAACGGAGGAGGGTTGGAACACTGAAGCTTTCTTT. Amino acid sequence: CASSLTEEGWNTEAFF.

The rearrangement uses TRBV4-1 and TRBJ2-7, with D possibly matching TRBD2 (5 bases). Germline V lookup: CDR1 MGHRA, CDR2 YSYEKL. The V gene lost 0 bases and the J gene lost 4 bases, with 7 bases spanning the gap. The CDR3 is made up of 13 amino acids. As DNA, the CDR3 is TGCGCCAGCAGCCAAGAATCGGGATACGAGCAGTACTTC. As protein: CASSQESGYEQYF.

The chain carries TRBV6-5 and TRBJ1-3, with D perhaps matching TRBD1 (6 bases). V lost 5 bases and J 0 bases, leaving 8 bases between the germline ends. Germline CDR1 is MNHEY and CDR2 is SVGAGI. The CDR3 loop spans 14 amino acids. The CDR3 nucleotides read TGTGCCAGCAGTCCAGGGGCCTCTGGAAACACCATATATTTT. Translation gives CASSPGASGNTIYF.

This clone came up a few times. The CDR3 DNA follows: TGCGCCAGCAGTGAGTCGTCCAGCGGTACTGAAGCTTTCTTT. Its translation: CASSESSSGTEAFF. This chain connects TRBV10-2 to TRBJ1-1; D not resolved. The V end lost 0 bases, the J end lost 5 bases, and 10 bases lay between the germline ends. Germline V gives CDR1 WSHSY, CDR2 SAAADI. This CDR3 comprises 14 residues.

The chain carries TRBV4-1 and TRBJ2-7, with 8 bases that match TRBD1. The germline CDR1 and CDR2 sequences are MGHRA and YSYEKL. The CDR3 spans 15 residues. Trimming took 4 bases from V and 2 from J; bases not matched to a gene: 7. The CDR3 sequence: CASSLTGGSPYEQYF. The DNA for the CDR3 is TGCGCCAGCAGCCTAACAGGGGGAAGTCCCTACGAGCAGTACTTC.

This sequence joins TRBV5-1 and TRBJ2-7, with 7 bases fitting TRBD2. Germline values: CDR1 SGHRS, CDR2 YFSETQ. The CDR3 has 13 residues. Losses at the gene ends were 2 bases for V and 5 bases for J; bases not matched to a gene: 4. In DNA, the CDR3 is TGCGCCAGCAGCTTTGGGAGGGCCGACGAGCAGTACTTC. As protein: CASSFGRADEQYF.

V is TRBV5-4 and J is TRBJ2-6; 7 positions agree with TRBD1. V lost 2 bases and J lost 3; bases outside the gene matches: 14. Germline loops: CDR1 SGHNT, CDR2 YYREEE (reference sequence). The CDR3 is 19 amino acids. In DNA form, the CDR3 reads TGTGCCAGCAGCTTCCCGACAGGGATGTCTACGGGTGGGGCCAACGTCCTGACTTTC. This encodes CASSFPTGMSTGGANVLTF.